This T cell receptor beta chain was sequenced in a study of beta chain features in type 1 diabetes (dated by TCRdb to between 2018 and 2020). At the level of the whole study: Mean age, gender distribution, total cell number and subset yield were not different between patients and healthy donors. The study compared TCRB repertoires of sorted circulating CD4+ T cell subsets between recently diagnosed type 1 diabetes patients and matched healthy donors. A total of some 110 million sorted cells were examined across all samples, and the number of cells per subset was strongly correlated with RNA yield. Whereas all 28 donors provided naive and central memory subsets, regulatory and stem cell-like memory subsets were isolated from just 8 patients and roughly eight healthy donors.

The germline V end is reduced by 2 bases and the J end by 1 base; junction bases left unmatched: 18. The CDR1 and CDR2 encoded by the germline V gene are SQVTM and ANQGSEA. From the cysteine up to the phenylalanine, the CDR3 has a length of 19 residues. Just the 57-base CDR3 DNA is kept, in frame starting at base 1. There are a few counts of this clone. No cognate antigen has been identified for it. Per-base qualities were not stored, and no clone one base away is much larger. The entire isolated RNA was reverse transcribed using the High Capacity cDNA Reverse Transcription Kit, and thus expressed TCRB transcripts were sequenced. Naive, central memory and regulatory T cell samples underwent deep immunoSEQ sequencing, averaging roughly 3.3 million total reads per sample. After sorted cells were lysed in RLT buffer, RNA was extracted with DNase-treated RNeasy Micro or Mini kits, with the choice depending on cell number. Each cell subset was processed separately to prevent cross-contamination, with patient and healthy donor samples processed together. Using the immunoSEQ multiplex PCR, TCRB sequences were amplified from cDNA into 87-bp fragments spanning the CDR3 region. The amplicons were sequenced using the Illumina HiSeq platform. Per the authors' processing: Synthetic template baselines were used to correct PCR bias computationally, reads within Hamming distance 2 were collapsed together, and singletons that could not be merged were discarded. Reads were aligned to IMGT to assign V, D and J genes, CDR3 length, and insertions or deletions at six rearrangement sites. Within each subset, clonotype counts were normalized to the number of sorted cells before true diversity and Gini coefficients were calculated with the tcR R package. The overlap coefficient, calculated on TCRB nucleotide sequences, was used to measure repertoire sharing. As a proxy for the pre-selection repertoire, out-of-frame TCRB sequences from naive cells were analyzed. The source is immuneACCESS, and TCRdb retained only in-frame sequences with V and J called. Part of the clones is not carried over; for the studies checked, unresolved V genes explain less than half of this, and the remainder is unexplained. The V and J calls and the clone size are those of that table, but D and trimming were determined from the DNA. Recorded for this sample are just over 600,000 clones; roughly a sixth of them occurred a single time. The leading ten clones occupy about 0.097% of the sample.

The investigation overall reported the following: Naive, central memory and regulatory TCRB repertoires appeared to be more similar among patients than among healthy donors. Because small numbers of individuals were included in the HLA sub-analyses, any influence of HLA type on TCRB rearrangement was left unresolved. A moderate but significant shortening of TCRB CDR3 length was observed in type 1 diabetes patients in all four CD4+ subsets. At VDJ recombination sites, patients with type 1 diabetes made fewer insertions and deleted more nucleotides, a pattern implying thymic rearrangement abnormalities. PCR might favor shorter templates, but patient and control samples were amplified and corrected together, so any skew would affect both groups equally. Because cDNA rather than genomic DNA was sequenced, highly expressing activated cells could have been over-represented, although no difference in activation and CD3 levels was found between groups.

Each donor gave one peripheral blood draw, about 100 mL on average, collected into heparinised tubes. A BD FACSAria II was used to sort naive, central memory, regulatory and stem cell-like memory CD4+ T cells with a panel that included CD45RO, CCR7, CD25, CD127, CD95 and CD27. Purity was above 95% for every sorted population. Right away, PBMCs were isolated by Lymphoprep density gradient centrifugation and were stained directly, with no culture step. So that batch effects would be minimized, each experiment stained and sorted samples in pairs, pairing one healthy donor with one patient. The V and J genes are TRBV29-1 and TRBJ2-3; TRBD1 aligns with 7 central bases. This clonotype was obtained from a man aged 18 to 35 in good health. The sequenced sample consisted of naive CD4+ T cells from blood. The sample's cell subset or site label, decoded: true naive CD4+ T cells. The CDR3 has the sequence CSVENIGVRGTVRTDTQYF. In nucleotide form, the sequence is TGCAGCGTTGAAAACATCGGGGTTAGGGGGACAGTCCGCACAGATACGCAGTATTTT.